Each of the 2 T cell receptor beta chains below was sequenced from the same sample in a study of tumor-infiltrating lymphocytes in primary liver carcinoma. A constant-region primer served to make TCR beta cDNA from about 0.45 ug total RNA. Libraries for TCR beta were built through three nested multiplex PCR rounds, which together made up a slightly modified ARM-PCR procedure. PCR rounds one and two used TRBV1-TRBV30 forward primers with a C-beta reverse primer for approximately 10 cycles each. TCRdb redid the calling of the multiplex PCR reads with MiXCR, one entry per CDR3 protein. Seen here are about 350,000 distinct CDR3 sequences, 65% observed once, and the top ten hold about 6%. Unsorted whole blood supplied the blood RNA, and germline DNA was isolated too. The material sequenced was peripheral blood. These receptor sequences come from a man between 40 and 49 years old with primary liver carcinoma and hepatitis B virus infection.

This clonotype was detected ten times or more. The gene calls are TRBV6-1 and TRBJ2-1; D might be TRBD1 (5 bases). Germline values: CDR1 MNHNS, CDR2 SASEGT. The CDR3 runs to 13 residues. The V end was cut by 2 bases, the J end by 8 bases, with 10 bases between. The CDR3 nucleotides read TGTGCCAGCAGTGAACAGGGTGGAGATGAGCAGTTCTTC. This encodes CASSEQGGDEQFF.

With respect to this clonotype: Its ends do not fully match the called genes, so a read error is possible. The chain links TRBV11-2 to TRBJ2-5, with D possibly matching TRBD2 (5 bases). CDR3 size: 12 residues. CDR1 is SGHAT and CDR2 is FQNNGV in the germline V gene. The CDR3 is CTSSLEGETQYF. In nucleotides, the CDR3 is TGTACCAGCAGCCTAGAGGGAGAGACCCAGTACTTC.